The TCR beta chain described here comes from a study of blood T cell repertoires in COVID-19. Across the whole study: The samples span acute and convalescent COVID-19 from the United States, Italy and Spain. T cells, B-cell-depleted T cells, or PBMCs supplied cDNA or gDNA.

This clone was detected once. Authors' analysis steps: Estimated nucleated cell counts came from reference gene primer amplification. Using immunoSEQ multiplex PCR, the repertoire was profiled, and TCRdb retains in-frame clones only, with some absent. The V and J calls and the clone size are those of that table, but D and trimming were determined from the DNA. The sample shows 170,000 or so clones, just under 80% of them seen only once. Trimming stripped 2 bases from V and 4 bases from J, with 14 bases between. Looked up from germline, CDR1 is MNHEY and CDR2 is SVGEGT. The CDR3 loop spans 15 amino acids.

This TCR came from a man aged 65-85 years with active or convalescent COVID-19. Source material: peripheral blood. V gene TRBV6-2 or TRBV6-3 combines with J gene TRBJ1-2; D might be TRBD1 (5 bases). The CDR3 nucleotides are TGTGCCAGCAGTTACCCAAGTACAGGTGTCTATGGCTACACCTTC. This encodes CASSYPSTGVYGYTF.